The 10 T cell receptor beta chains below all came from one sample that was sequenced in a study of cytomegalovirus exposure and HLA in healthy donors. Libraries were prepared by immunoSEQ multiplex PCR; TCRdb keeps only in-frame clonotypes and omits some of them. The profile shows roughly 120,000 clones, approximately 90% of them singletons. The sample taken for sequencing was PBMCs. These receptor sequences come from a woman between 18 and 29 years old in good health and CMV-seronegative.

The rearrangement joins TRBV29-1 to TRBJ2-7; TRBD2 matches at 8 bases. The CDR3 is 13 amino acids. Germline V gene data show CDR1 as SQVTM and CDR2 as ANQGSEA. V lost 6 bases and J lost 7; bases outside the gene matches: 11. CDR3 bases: TGCAGCGTGAGGGTATGGAGCGGGAGAGAGCAGTACTTC. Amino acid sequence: CSVRVWSGREQYF.

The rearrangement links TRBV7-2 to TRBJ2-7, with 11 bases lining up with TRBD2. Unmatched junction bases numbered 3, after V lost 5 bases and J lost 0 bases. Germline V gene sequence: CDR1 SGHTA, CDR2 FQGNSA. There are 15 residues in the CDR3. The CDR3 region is CASSPTSGNSYEQYF. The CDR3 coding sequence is TGTGCCAGCAGCCCGACTAGCGGGAACTCCTACGAGCAGTACTTC.

The CDR3 protein is CASSQDRQTHQPQHF. The DNA of the CDR3 is TGTGCCAGCAGCCAAGACCGACAAACGCATCAGCCCCAGCATTTT. This rearrangement joins TRBV4-2 to TRBJ1-5; D not certain. CDR3 length: 15 amino acids. Trimming removed 0 bases at V and 5 bases at J, with 11 bases between. CDR1 LGHNA and CDR2 YNFKEQ come from the germline V gene.

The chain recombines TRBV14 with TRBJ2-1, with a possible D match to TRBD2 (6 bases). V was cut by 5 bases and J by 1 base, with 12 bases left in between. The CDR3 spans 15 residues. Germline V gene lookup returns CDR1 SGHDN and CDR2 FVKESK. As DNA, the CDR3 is TGTGCCAGCAGCAGACGGGGGAGTTCCTACAATGAGCAGTTCTTC. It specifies CASSRRGSSYNEQFF.

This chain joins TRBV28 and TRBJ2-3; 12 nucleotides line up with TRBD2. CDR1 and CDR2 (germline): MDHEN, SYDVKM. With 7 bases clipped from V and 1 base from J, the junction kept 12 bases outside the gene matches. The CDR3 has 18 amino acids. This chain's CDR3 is CASTSPTSGRLGTDTQYF. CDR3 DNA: TGTGCCAGCACTTCACCGACTAGCGGGAGACTGGGCACAGATACGCAGTATTTT.

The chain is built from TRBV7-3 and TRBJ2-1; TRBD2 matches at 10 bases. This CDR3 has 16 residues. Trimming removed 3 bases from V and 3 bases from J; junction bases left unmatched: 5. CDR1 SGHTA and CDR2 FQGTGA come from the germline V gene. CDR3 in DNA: TGTGCCAGCAGCTTTTCAGCGGGAGGGGTCTACAATGAGCAGTTCTTC. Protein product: CASSFSAGGVYNEQFF. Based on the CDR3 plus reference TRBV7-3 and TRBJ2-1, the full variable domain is GAGVSQTPSNKVTEKGKYVELRCDPISGHTALYWYRQSLGQGPEFLIYFQGTGAADDSGLPNDRFFAVRPEGSVSTLKIQRTERGDSAVYLCASSFSAGGVYNEQFFGPGTRLTVL.

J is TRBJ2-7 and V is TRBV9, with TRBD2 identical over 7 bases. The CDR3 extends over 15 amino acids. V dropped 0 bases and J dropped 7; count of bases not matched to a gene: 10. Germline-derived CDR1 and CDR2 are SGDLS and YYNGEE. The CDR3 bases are TGTGCCAGCAGCGTAGATCCGGGGGGTTCCTCGGAGCAGTACTTC. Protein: CASSVDPGGSSEQYF.

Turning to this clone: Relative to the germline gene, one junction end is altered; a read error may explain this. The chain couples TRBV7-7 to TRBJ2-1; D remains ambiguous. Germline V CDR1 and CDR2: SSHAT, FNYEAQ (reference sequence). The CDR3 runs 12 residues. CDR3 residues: CASSLDGRRQFF. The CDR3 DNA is TGTGCTAGCAGCTTAGACGGCCGGAGACAGTTCTTC.

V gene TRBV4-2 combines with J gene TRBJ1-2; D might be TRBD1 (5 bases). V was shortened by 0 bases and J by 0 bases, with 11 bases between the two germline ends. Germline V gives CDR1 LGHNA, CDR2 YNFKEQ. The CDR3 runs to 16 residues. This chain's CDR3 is CASSQEGTAANYGYTF. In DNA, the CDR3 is TGTGCCAGCAGCCAAGAAGGGACTGCAGCTAACTATGGCTACACCTTC.

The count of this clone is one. For the CDR3, the DNA is TGTGCCAGCAGTCCCGGGGGAAAAAATGGCTACACCTTC. Protein: CASSPGGKNGYTF. The V and J genes are TRBV5-4 and TRBJ1-2; D might be TRBD1 (5 bases). V gave up 5 bases and J gave up 6 bases, with 14 bases separating them. The CDR3 length is 13 residues. CDR1 and CDR2 (germline): SGHNT, YYREEE (reference sequence).